The clone carrying this T cell receptor beta chain was seen more than once but under ten times. Its target is not known. With a much larger clone just one base away, this may be a read error. Tregs were sorted as CD4+CD25+CD127-/low cells. After constant-region reverse-primer amplification, full-length variable regions underwent semi-nested PCR with Nested Universal Primer A. TCRdb processed the 5' RACE reads anew with MiXCR; each CDR3 protein has one entry. The data show 62,000 or so distinct CDR3 sequences, less than 30% seen once. The CDR3 is 14 residues long. In germline, CDR1 is GTSNPN, CDR2 SVGIG (reference sequence). Findings and limits, study-wide: Greatest tumor Treg TCR overlap was with tumor naive CD4+ cells. The larger-cohort validation was restricted to a single TCR beta V-J rearrangement rather than whole repertoires. In terms of TCR gene usage, tumor memory CD4+ T cells clustered together with blood and lymph node memory CD4+ cells, as well as with lymph node naive CD4+ cells.

This chain uses TRBV30 with TRBJ2-3; either TRBD1 or TRBD2 may supply D (5 bases each). Source material: tumor-infiltrating Tregs sorted from the breast tumor. The origin of this receptor is a female donor with breast cancer. CDR3 residues: CTWISQGRADTQYF. Written as DNA, the CDR3 is TGTACCTGGATCTCCCAGGGACGGGCAGATACGCAGTATTTT.